This TCR beta chain was sequenced during a study of PD-L1 blockade in urothelial cancer. On the study more broadly: Individuals in the cohort had been given 0 to 3 earlier chemotherapy regimens. Blood analysis took place 3 weeks (second dose) and 6 weeks after treatment start.

TCRdb's copy holds only in-frame clones and misses some; the assay was immunoSEQ multiplex PCR. The table includes 70,000 to 100,000 clones, roughly 84% detected once. Time point noted: pretreatment peripheral blood. Locally advanced or metastatic urothelial carcinoma affected all patients. V was clipped by 3 bases and J by 4 bases; unmatched bases: 1. The CDR3 totals 15 residues. The V gene's germline CDR1 is MNHNS and CDR2 SASEGT. The gene calls are TRBV6-1 and TRBJ2-1, with 12 bases matching TRBD2. The receptor comes from a man aged 55 to 69 with urothelial cancer. The sample here was PBMCs, taken around atezolizumab (anti-PD-L1) treatment. The CDR3 loop reads CASSETSGGYNEQFF. DNA of the CDR3: TGTGCCAGCAGTGAGACTAGCGGGGGTTACAATGAGCAGTTCTTC.